The present TCR beta chain was sequenced within a study of control samples from healthy donors and cancer patients (dated by TCRdb to the early 2020s). In the germline V gene, CDR1 corresponds to SGHDT and CDR2 to YYEEEE. Including cysteine and phenylalanine, the CDR3 has 12 amino acids. The only DNA kept is the CDR3, 36 bases in frame from the first base. The junction shows trimming of 4 bases on V and 7 bases on J, plus 9 bases between the germline ends. As concerns this clone: Which antigen it targets is not known. It has no much larger one-base neighbor in the sample; base qualities were not kept.

The method was the immunoSEQ multiplex PCR assay. What TCRdb holds here is the immuneACCESS table cut down to in-frame rearrangements. Part of the clones is not present; checked against another copy, under half of the missing clones reflect an unresolved V gene, and the others are unexplained. Present in this sample are 74,000 or so clones, about 89% of which were seen just once. Jointly, the top ten make up roughly 6.9% of the sample. The rearranged chain carries TRBV5-6 and TRBJ1-5, with no reliable assignment of the D segment. This receptor was obtained from a man aged 45-60 years in good health. Sequencing was done on a sample of blood. The sequenced DNA: TGTGCCAGCAGCCCTCTTGGACAGCCCCAGCATTTT. This codes for CASSPLGQPQHF.